What follows are 2 T cell receptor beta chains derived from one specimen sequenced in a study of breast tumors, draining lymph nodes, adjacent tissues. One entry per CDR3 protein, called by TCRdb with MiXCR from the multiplex PCR reads. There are some 230,000 distinct CDR3 sequences in the sample; 34% occur only once, and 3% to 4% lies in the top ten. Axillary draining lymph nodes of breast cancer patients supplied the node samples. Sequencing was done on a sample of axillary lymph node tissue. These receptors were taken from a female donor with breast cancer. Some clones in this sample may be carry-over from other donors' samples.

This clonotype was counted at least ten times. This chain connects TRBV7-3 to TRBJ2-3; D might be TRBD2 (7 bases). The CDR3 length is 17 residues. The ends were cut back, 3 bases at V and 0 bases at J, with 16 bases in the middle. Germline CDR1 reads SGHTA; CDR2 reads FQGTGA. The CDR3 reads CASSLRGGGLSTDTQYF. DNA of the CDR3: TGTGCCAGCAGCTTGAGAGGCGGGGGCCTTAGCACAGATACGCAGTATTTT.

This clonotype was counted at least ten times. The V call is TRBV6-5, the J call TRBJ2-5, with D tentatively TRBD1 (6 bases). CDR3 size: 12 residues. CDR1 and CDR2 (germline): MNHEY, SVGAGI. Trimming cost V 7 bases and J 2 bases, with 8 bases left between them. The CDR3 DNA follows: TGTGCCAGCAAGGGGGTACAAGAGACCCAGTACTTC. It codes for CASKGVQETQYF.